Listed below are T cell receptor beta chains from one sample, sequenced in a study of neurological immune-mediated disorders. TCRdb re-called the 5' RACE reads with MiXCR, one entry per CDR3 protein. The sample yields over 45,000 distinct CDR3 sequences, roughly 23% seen once. The sample consisted of PBMCs. These receptor sequences come from a woman aged 70 to 79 in good health. The CDR3 runs from the conserved cysteine through the conserved F or W. A D gene is named only where the DNA matches it firmly. Clone size appears in some rows only: once, few, many, or a class for an expanded clone.

-	TRBJ2-1	TRBV20-1	many	CSASGQTYNEQFF	TGCAGTGCTAGCGGCCAGACCTACAATGAGCAGTTCTTC
TRBD1	TRBJ1-5	TRBV12-3/TRBV12-4	many	CASRPRDSHQPQHF	TGTGCCAGCAGGCCCCGGGACAGCCATCAGCCCCAGCATTTT
-	TRBJ1-1	TRBV28	many	CASSIEGTEAFF	TGTGCCAGCAGTATTGAGGGAACTGAAGCTTTCTTT
TRBD2	TRBJ2-3	TRBV29-1	many	CSSVAGGPNTDTQYF	TGCAGTTCCGTAGCGGGAGGACCTAACACAGATACGCAGTATTTT
-	TRBJ2-1	TRBV12-3/TRBV12-4	many	CASSYEGVNNEQFF	TGTGCCAGCAGTTACGAGGGGGTAAACAATGAGCAGTTCTTC
-	TRBJ2-7	TRBV7-8	many	CASSSRGGGEQYF	TGTGCCAGCAGCTCGCGTGGGGGAGGCGAGCAGTACTTC
-	TRBJ1-1	TRBV4-1	many	CASRQARRSGTEAFF	TGCGCCAGCAGGCAGGCAAGAAGGAGTGGCACTGAAGCTTTCTTT
TRBD1	TRBJ2-6	TRBV20-1	-	CSASRQGESGANVLTF	TGCAGTGCTTCCAGACAGGGGGAGTCTGGGGCCAACGTCCTGACTTTC
TRBD2	TRBJ2-1	TRBV5-1	many	CASRELGGSYNEQFF	TGCGCCAGCAGAGAGTTAGGCGGGAGCTACAATGAGCAGTTCTTC
TRBD1	TRBJ2-7	TRBV19	-	CASTPGQGVSYEQYF	TGTGCCAGTACCCCGGGACAGGGAGTTTCCTACGAGCAGTACTTC
-	TRBJ1-5	TRBV18	-	CASSPLRGGLGNQPQHF	TGTGCCAGCTCACCTCTTAGGGGAGGATTGGGCAATCAGCCCCAGCATTTT
TRBD1	TRBJ2-5	TRBV12-3/TRBV12-4	-	CASSPTGVRRWAQYF	TGTGCCAGCAGTCCCACAGGGGTCCGGAGGTGGGCCCAGTACTTC
-	TRBJ1-5	TRBV12-3/TRBV12-4	many	CASSLRRLQPQHF	TGTGCCAGCAGTTTAAGGCGGTTGCAGCCCCAGCATTTT
TRBD2	TRBJ2-3	TRBV4-1	many	CASSLRTSRGADTQYF	TGCGCCAGCAGCCTCCGGACTAGCCGGGGGGCAGATACGCAGTATTTT
-	TRBJ1-1	TRBV12-3/TRBV12-4	few	CASSFLYGTEAFF	TGTGCCAGCAGTTTCCTGTACGGCACTGAAGCTTTCTTT
-	TRBJ1-1	TRBV4-2	-	CASSQEGQGDTEAFF	TGTGCCAGCAGCCAAGAGGGGCAGGGAGACACTGAAGCTTTCTTT
-	TRBJ2-7	TRBV6-2/TRBV6-3	many	CASSYSGGSFGTYYEQYF	TGTGCCAGCAGTTACTCTGGGGGCTCCTTTGGAACGTATTACGAGCAGTACTTC
TRBD2	TRBJ2-7	TRBV19	-	CASALAGGSGEQYF	TGTGCCAGTGCACTAGCGGGGGGTTCGGGTGAGCAGTACTTC
TRBD2	TRBJ2-7	TRBV3-1	-	CASSPSSGVAYEQYF	TGTGCCAGCAGCCCCTCTAGCGGGGTAGCCTACGAGCAGTACTTC
TRBD1	TRBJ1-4	TRBV4-1	many	CASSRTGANEKLFF	TGCGCCAGCAGCCGAACAGGGGCTAATGAAAAACTGTTTTTT
-	TRBJ2-3	TRBV5-1	many	CASSLGTSGRTFSDTQYF	TGCGCCAGCAGCTTGGGAACGTCGGGACGGACTTTTTCTGATACGCAGTATTTT
-	TRBJ2-3	TRBV6-5	many	CASSSPGEPTDTQYF	TGTGCCAGCAGTTCCCCCGGGGAACCCACAGATACGCAGTATTTT
TRBD2	TRBJ2-2	TRBV7-2	many	CASSLGGFSLAGVSGELFF	TGTGCCAGCAGCTTAGGAGGGTTCTCGCTAGCGGGAGTATCCGGGGAGCTGTTTTTT
-	TRBJ2-1	TRBV5-1	many	CASSLESGGNYNEQFF	TGCGCCAGCAGCTTGGAGAGCGGAGGGAATTACAATGAGCAGTTCTTC
-	TRBJ2-5	TRBV20-1	few	CSARDTGYQETQYF	TGCAGTGCTAGAGATACGGGGTACCAAGAGACCCAGTACTTC
-	TRBJ2-3	TRBV10-3	many	CAIARTVTDTQYF	TGTGCCATCGCGCGGACAGTCACAGATACGCAGTATTTT
-	TRBJ2-3	TRBV7-9	-	CAISLVIGTDTQYF	TGTGCCATCAGCTTAGTTATAGGGACAGATACGCAGTATTTT
-	TRBJ2-5	TRBV6-5	many	CASSLTWGETQYF	TGTGCCAGCAGTCTAACTTGGGGAGAGACCCAGTACTTC
-	TRBJ2-1	TRBV20-1	-	CSASSPRLDINEQFF	TGCAGTGCCTCCAGTCCGCGACTAGATATCAATGAGCAGTTCTTC
-	TRBJ1-3	TRBV7-2	many	CASSLVGGSGNTIYF	TGTGCCAGCAGCTTAGTAGGAGGCTCTGGAAACACCATATATTTT
TRBD2	TRBJ2-3	TRBV9	-	CASSASGGNEDTQYF	TGTGCCAGCAGCGCTAGCGGGGGAAATGAAGATACGCAGTATTTT
TRBD1	TRBJ2-1	TRBV6-2/TRBV6-3	many	CASSYSPGQGAVDEQFF	TGTGCCAGCAGTTACTCGCCGGGACAGGGGGCGGTGGATGAGCAGTTCTTC
-	TRBJ2-1	TRBV11-3	-	CASSLVGGPYNEQFF	TGTGCCAGCAGCTTAGTAGGGGGGCCCTACAATGAGCAGTTCTTC